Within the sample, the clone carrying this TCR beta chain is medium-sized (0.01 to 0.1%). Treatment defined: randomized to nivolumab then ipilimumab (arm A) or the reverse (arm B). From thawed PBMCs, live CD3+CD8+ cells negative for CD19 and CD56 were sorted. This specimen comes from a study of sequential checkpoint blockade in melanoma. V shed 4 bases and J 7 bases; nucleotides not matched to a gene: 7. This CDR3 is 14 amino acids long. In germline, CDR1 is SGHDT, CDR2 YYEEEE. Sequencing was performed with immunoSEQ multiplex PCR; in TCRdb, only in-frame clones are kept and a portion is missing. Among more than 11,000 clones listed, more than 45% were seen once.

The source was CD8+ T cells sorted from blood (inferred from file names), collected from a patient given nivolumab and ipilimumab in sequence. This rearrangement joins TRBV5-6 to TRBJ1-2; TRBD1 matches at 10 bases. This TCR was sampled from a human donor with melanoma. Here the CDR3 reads CASSRGQGFFGYTF. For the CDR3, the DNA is TGTGCCAGCAGCAGGGGACAGGGGTTTTTTGGCTACACCTTC.